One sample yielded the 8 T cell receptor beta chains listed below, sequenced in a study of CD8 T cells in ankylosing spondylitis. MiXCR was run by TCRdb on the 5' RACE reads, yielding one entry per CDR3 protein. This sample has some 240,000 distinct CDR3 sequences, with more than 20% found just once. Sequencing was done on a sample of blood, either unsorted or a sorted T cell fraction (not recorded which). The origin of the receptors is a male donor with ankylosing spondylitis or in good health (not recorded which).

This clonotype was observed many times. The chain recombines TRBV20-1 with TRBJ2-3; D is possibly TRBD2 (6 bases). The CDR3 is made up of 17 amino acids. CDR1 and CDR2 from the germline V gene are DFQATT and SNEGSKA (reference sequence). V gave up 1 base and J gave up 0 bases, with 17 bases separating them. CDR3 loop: CSARGVSRGASTDTQYF. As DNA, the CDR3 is TGCAGTGCTAGAGGGGTTTCCCGCGGGGCGAGCACAGATACGCAGTATTTT.

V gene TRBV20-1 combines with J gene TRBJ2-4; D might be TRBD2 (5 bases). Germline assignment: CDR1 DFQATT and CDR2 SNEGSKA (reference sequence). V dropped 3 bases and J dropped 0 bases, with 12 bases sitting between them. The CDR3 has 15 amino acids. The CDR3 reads CSASKPGSAKNIQYF. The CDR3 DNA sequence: TGCAGTGCTAGTAAGCCGGGGTCAGCCAAAAACATTCAGTACTTC.

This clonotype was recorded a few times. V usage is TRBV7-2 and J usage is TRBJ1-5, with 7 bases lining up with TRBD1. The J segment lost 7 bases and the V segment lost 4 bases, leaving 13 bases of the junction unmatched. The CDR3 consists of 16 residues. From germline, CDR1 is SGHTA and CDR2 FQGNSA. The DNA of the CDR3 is TGTGCCAGCAGCTCAAACGGACACAAAGGGGGCCAGCCCCAGCATTTT. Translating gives CASSSNGHKGGQPQHF.

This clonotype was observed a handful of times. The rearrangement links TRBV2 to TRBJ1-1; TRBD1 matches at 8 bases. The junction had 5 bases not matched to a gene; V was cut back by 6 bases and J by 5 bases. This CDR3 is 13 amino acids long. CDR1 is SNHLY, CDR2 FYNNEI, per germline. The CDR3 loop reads CASRTGGGTEAFF. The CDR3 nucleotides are TGTGCCAGCAGAACAGGGGGGGGAACTGAAGCTTTCTTT.

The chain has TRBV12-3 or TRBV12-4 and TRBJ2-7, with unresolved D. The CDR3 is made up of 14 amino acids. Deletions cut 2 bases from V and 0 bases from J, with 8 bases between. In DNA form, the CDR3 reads TGTGCCAGCAGTTTACGAGAAACCTCCTACGAGCAGTACTTC. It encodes CASSLRETSYEQYF.

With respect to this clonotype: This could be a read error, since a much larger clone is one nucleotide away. CDR3 sequence: CSAKTEQETQYF. The CDR3 DNA follows: TGCAGTGCAAAGACAGAACAAGAGACCCAGTACTTC. The chain employs TRBV20-1 and TRBJ2-5, with D perhaps matching TRBD1 (5 bases). Trimming took off 6 bases at V and 2 bases at J, with 10 bases between the two ends. The V gene's germline CDR1 is DFQATT and CDR2 SNEGSKA (reference sequence). This CDR3 has 12 residues.

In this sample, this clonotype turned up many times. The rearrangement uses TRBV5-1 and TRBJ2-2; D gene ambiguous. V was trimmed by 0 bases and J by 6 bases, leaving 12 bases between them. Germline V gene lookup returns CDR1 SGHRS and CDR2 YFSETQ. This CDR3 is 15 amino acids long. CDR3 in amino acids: CASSLDPGIAGELFF. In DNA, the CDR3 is TGCGCCAGCAGCTTGGACCCAGGAATAGCCGGGGAGCTGTTTTTT.

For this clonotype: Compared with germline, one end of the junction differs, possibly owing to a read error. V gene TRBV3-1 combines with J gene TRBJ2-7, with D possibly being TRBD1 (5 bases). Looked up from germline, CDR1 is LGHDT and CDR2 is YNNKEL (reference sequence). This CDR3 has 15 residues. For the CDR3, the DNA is TGTGCCACCAGCCAAGATCTTACAGGCGACTACGAGCAGTACTTC. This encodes CATSQDLTGDYEQYF.